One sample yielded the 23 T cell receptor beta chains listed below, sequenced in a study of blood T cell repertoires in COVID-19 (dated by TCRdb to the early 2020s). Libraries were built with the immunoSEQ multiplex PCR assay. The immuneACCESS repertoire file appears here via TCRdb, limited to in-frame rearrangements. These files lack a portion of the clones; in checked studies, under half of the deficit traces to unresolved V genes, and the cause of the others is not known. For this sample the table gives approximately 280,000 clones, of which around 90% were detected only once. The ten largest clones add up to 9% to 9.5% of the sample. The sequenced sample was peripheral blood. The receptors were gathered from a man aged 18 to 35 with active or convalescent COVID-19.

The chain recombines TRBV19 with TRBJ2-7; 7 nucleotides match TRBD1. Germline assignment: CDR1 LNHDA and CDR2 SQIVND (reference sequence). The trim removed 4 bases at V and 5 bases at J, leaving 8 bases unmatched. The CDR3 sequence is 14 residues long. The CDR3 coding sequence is TGTGCCAGTAGTACGCTCATCAGGGGGAACGAGCAGTACTTC. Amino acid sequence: CASSTLIRGNEQYF.

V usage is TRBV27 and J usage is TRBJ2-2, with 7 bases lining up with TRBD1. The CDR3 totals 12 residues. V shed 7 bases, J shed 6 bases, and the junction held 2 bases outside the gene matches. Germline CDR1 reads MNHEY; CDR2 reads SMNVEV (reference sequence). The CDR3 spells CASKRGPGELFF. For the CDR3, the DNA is TGTGCCAGCAAAAGGGGGCCCGGGGAGCTGTTTTTT.

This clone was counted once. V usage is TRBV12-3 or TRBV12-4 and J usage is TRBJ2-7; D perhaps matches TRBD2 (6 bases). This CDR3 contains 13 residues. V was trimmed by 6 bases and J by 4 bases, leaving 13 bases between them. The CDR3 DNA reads TGTGCCAGCAGCGGGCCCCGGGGGTACGAGCAGTACTTC. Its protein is CASSGPRGYEQYF.

CDR3 DNA sequence: TGTGCCAGCAGCCACGAAGAAGGGGCTTCTAGCGGGGTGAACGGGGAGCTGTTTTTT. It encodes CASSHEEGASSGVNGELFF. This chain joins TRBV3-1 (or the pseudogene TRBV3-2) and TRBJ2-2; 9 bases fit TRBD2. Germline CDR1 reads LGHDT; CDR2 reads YNNKEL (reference sequence). V lost 3 bases, J lost 7 bases, and 18 bases stayed unmatched. The CDR3 loop spans 19 amino acids.

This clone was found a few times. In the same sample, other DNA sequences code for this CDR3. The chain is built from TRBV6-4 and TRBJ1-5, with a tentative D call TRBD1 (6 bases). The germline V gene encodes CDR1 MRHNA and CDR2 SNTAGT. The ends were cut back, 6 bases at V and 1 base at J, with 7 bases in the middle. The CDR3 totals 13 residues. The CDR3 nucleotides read TGTGCCAGCAGCCAGGGGAGCAATCAGCCCCAGCATTTT. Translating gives CASSQGSNQPQHF.

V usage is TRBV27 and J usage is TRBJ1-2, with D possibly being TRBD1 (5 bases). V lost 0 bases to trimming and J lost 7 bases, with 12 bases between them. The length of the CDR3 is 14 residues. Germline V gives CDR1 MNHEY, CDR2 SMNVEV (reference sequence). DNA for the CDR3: TGTGCCAGCAGTTTATCAGGCGGGGCGGTTGGCTACACCTTC. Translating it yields CASSLSGGAVGYTF.

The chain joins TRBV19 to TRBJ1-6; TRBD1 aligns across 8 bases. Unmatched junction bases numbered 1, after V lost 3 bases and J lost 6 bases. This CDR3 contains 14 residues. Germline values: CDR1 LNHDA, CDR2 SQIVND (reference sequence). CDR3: CASSIGTGNSPLHF. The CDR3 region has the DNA TGTGCCAGTAGTATTGGGACAGGTAATTCACCCCTCCACTTT.

DNA of the CDR3: TGTGCCAGCAGCGTTTACGGACAGGGGGCTGGGGATACGCAGTATTTT. This gives the protein CASSVYGQGAGDTQYF. V gene TRBV9 combines with J gene TRBJ2-3; TRBD1 aligns across 11 bases. J was trimmed by 6 bases and V by 2 bases; bases with no gene match: 8. Germline values: CDR1 SGDLS, CDR2 YYNGEE. The CDR3 loop spans 16 amino acids. The variable domain in full, with the rest retrieved from reference TRBV9 and TRBJ2-3, is DSGVTQTPKHLITATGQRVTLRCSPRSGDLSVYWYQQSLDQGLQFLIQYYNGEERAKGNILERFSAQQFPDLHSELNLSSLELGDSALYFCASSVYGQGAGDTQYFGPGTRLTVL.

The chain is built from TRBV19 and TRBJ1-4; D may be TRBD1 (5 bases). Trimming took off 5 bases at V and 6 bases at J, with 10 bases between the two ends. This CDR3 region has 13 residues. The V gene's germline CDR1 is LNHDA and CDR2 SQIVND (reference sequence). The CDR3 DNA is TGTGCCAGTAGTCAGGGTTCCCATGAAAAACTGTTTTTT. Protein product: CASSQGSHEKLFF.

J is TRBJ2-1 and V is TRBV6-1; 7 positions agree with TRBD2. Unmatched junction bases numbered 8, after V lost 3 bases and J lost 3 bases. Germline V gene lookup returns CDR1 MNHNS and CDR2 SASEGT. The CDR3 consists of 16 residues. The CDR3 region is CASSELRLADYNEQFF. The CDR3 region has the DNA TGTGCCAGCAGTGAGTTGAGGCTAGCGGACTACAATGAGCAGTTCTTC.

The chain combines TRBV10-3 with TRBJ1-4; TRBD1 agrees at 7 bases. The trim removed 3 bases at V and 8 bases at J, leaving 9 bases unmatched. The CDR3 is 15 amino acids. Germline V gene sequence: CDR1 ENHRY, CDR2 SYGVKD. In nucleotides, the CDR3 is TGTGCCATCAGTGATGGAGGGGGCCTCTTCGAAAAACTGTTTTTT. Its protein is CAISDGGGLFEKLFF.

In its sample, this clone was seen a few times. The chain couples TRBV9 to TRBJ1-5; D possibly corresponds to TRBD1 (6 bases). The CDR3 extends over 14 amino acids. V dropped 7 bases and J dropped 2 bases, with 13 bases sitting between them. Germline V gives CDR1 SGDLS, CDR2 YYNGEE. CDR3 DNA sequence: TGTGCCAGCGCTAAGGGGGTGGGCAATCAGCCCCAGCATTTT. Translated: CASAKGVGNQPQHF. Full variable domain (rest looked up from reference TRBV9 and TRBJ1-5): DSGVTQTPKHLITATGQRVTLRCSPRSGDLSVYWYQQSLDQGLQFLIQYYNGEERAKGNILERFSAQQFPDLHSELNLSSLELGDSALYFCASAKGVGNQPQHFGDGTRLSIL.

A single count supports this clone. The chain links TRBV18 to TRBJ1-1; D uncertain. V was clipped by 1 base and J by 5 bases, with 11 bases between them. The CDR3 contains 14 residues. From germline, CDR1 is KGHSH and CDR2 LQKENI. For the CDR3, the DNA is TGTGCCAGCTCACCACAGGGAGAGAGGACTGAAGCTTTCTTT. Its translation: CASSPQGERTEAFF. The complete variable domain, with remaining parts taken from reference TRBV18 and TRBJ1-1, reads NAGVMQNPRHLVRRRGQEARLRCSPMKGHSHVYWYRQLPEEGLKFMVYLQKENIIDESGMPKERFSAEFPKEGPSILRIQQVVRGDSAAYFCASSPQGERTEAFFGQGTRLTVV.

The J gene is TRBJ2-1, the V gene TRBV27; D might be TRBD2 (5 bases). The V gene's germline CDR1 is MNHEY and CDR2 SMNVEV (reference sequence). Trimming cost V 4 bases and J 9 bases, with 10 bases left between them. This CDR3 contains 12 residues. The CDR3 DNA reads TGTGCCAGCAGTTGGCCCGAGGGTGAGCAGTTCTTC. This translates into CASSWPEGEQFF.

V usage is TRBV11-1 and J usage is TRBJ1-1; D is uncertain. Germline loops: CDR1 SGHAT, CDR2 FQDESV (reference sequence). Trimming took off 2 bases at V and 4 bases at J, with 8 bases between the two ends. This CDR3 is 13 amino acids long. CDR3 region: CASSLIGSTEAFF. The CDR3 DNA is TGTGCCAGCAGCTTAATTGGTAGCACTGAAGCTTTCTTT.

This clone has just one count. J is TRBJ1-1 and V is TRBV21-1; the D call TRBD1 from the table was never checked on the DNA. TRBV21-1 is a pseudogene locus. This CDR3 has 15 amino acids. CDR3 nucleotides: TGTGCCAGCAACGGACAGAACGTGAACAACACTGAAGCTTTCTTT. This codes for CASNGQNVNNTEAFF.

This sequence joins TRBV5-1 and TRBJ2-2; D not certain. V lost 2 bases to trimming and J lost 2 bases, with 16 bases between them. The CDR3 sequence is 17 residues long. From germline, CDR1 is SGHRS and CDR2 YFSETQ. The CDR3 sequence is CASSFPRLPSNTGELFF. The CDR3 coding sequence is TGCGCCAGCAGCTTCCCACGACTCCCAAGTAACACCGGGGAGCTGTTTTTT.

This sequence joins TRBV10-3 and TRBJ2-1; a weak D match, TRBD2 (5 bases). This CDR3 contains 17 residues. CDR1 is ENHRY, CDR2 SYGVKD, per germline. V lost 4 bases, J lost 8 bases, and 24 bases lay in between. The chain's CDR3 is CAISGAQPKMLGDEQFF. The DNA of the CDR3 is TGTGCCATCAGTGGGGCACAGCCAAAGATGTTGGGAGATGAGCAGTTCTTC.

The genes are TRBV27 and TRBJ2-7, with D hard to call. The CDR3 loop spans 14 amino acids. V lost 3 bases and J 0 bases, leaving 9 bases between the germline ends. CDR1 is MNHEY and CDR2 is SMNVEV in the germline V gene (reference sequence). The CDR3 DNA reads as TGTGCCAGCAGTTTGGGCACCAACTCCTACGAGCAGTACTTC. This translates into CASSLGTNSYEQYF.

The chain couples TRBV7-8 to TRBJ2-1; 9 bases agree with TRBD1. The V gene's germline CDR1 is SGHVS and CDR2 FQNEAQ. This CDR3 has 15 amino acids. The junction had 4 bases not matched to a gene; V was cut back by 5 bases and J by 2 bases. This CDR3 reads CASSPGTGPYNEQFF. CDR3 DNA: TGTGCCAGCAGCCCGGGGACAGGGCCCTACAATGAGCAGTTCTTC.

In nucleotides, the CDR3 is TGCGCCAGCAGCCAAGAGTTTACAGGGGTCACTGAAGCTTTCTTT. Translating it yields CASSQEFTGVTEAFF. The rearrangement joins TRBV4-1 to TRBJ1-1; 7 positions agree with TRBD1. The CDR3 contains 15 residues. Germline V lookup: CDR1 MGHRA, CDR2 YSYEKL. With 0 bases clipped from V and 4 bases from J, the junction kept 5 bases outside the gene matches.

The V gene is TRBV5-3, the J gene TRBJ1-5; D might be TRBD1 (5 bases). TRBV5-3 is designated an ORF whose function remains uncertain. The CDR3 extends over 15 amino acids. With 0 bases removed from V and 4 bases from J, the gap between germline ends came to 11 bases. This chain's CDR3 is CARSLDRTQNQPQHF. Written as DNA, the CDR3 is TGTGCCAGAAGCTTGGACAGGACACAAAATCAGCCCCAGCATTTT.

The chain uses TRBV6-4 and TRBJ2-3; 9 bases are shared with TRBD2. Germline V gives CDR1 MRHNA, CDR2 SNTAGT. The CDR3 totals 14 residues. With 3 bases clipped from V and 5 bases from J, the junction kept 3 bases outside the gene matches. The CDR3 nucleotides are TGTGCCAGCAGTGAGCGGGGGGGCCAAGATACGCAGTATTTT. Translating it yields CASSERGGQDTQYF.